This TCR beta chain derives from a study of human T cells and chemical hapten exposure (dated by TCRdb to the early 2020s). Regarding the study in general: For sensitization, 2% DPC in acetone was applied to a 2 cm by 2 cm area of upper inner arm skin. Blood for TCR sequencing was provided by twenty-nine alopecia patients at one to four time points (pre-sensitization, 2, 6 and 24 weeks). Libraries were combined into a pool for sequencing, and differences in TCR yield between samples came mainly from small differences in library volumes within the pool. Patients additionally received weekly therapeutic DPC doses to the scalp throughout the roughly 25-week study period. Patch tests used Finn chambers with 0.01% DPC on the upper back, scored after 6 days by International Contact Dermatitis Research Group standards. Blood samples were taken from patients before sensitization (week 0) and then at 2, 6 and about 24 weeks after DPC sensitization. In alopecia patients, the study followed how the peripheral blood TCR repertoire changed in vivo over primary and secondary sensitization to diphenylcyclopropenone (DPC), a hapten. Alopecia areata with under or over 50% scalp involvement, alopecia totalis and alopecia universalis were represented in the patient cohort, which was mostly female. What the authors observed across the whole study: All patients had alopecia, a presumed autoimmune disease, so their immune response might differ from that of healthy individuals. After repeated subsampling, changes were observed in the strength of the expansion versus patch-test correlation and in the threshold at which the correlation became significant. Patch test score correlated positively with the number of PT1 expanded TCRs, reaching significance at thresholds 8, 16 and 32 but not at 4. Compared with pre-sensitization or healthy control sets, expanded TCRs formed significantly more large CDR3 similarity clusters, which is consistent with antigen-driven responses. No change with DPC sensitization was found in the number of TCRs above 1 in 1000 frequency, and no evidence of global repertoire structure alterations was found.

The library was obtained by RACE. Sequencing instrument: NextSeq 500. During library preparation, unique molecular identifiers were attached to individual cDNA molecules so that TCRs could be counted quantitatively and reproducibly. Each blood RNA sample was used to sequence both TCR alpha and TCR beta chains. On the study's bioinformatics: A median of about 100,000 TCRs per sample was observed, with a range of 23,224 to 690,600. V, J and CDR3 annotation of the TCR reads was performed with the Decombinator software suite. To make PS versus PT1 abundance plots, every sample was subsampled to the same number of TCRs (28,000). Expanded TCRs were defined as absent before sensitization and observed at least eight times at the 2-week time point. TCRdb reanalyzed the raw reads on its own, using fastp at Q25 for trimming and MiXCR for clone calling, and kept in-frame beta chains. Under each unique CDR3 protein, matching rows form one entry showing the most common genes and DNA. TCRdb assigned the V and J calls; the authors' analysis was not used. The sample table contains around 300,000 distinct CDR3 sequences; only one count was recorded for 7.5% to 9% of them. Clones ranked in the top ten supply 1.2% of the sample.

Taken from cysteine to phenylalanine, the CDR3 has 11 residues. Left in the record is the CDR3 DNA by itself, 33 bases read in frame from the first base. Via the germline V gene (reference sequence), CDR1 is DFQATT and CDR2 SNEGSKA. V loses 5 bases at its end and J loses 14 bases; junction bases beyond the gene matches: 9. This clonotype turned up a few times. Its antigen remains undetermined. No base quality information exists; no much larger clone differs at one position. The label giving this sample's time point can be read as: pre-sensitization, week 0. What the treatment or condition label conveys for this sample: therapeutic diphenylcyclopropenone sensitization with weekly scalp DPC. At every patch-test visit, the blood draw took place before the patch test was put on. Eligible patients were aged 18 to 70, diagnosed with alopecia, deemed suitable for DPC therapy, and excluded if pregnant. Total RNA was extracted from unfractionated whole blood collected in Tempus Blood RNA tubes.

The chain employs TRBV20-1 and TRBJ2-1; TRBD1 matches 7 bases in the middle. This clonotype was obtained from a young man with alopecia areata. Some clones in this sample may be carry-over from other donors' samples. The sequences come from whole blood, collected in connection with sensitization to the hapten diphenylcyclopropenone (DPC). The CDR3 has the sequence CSAGLGQGEFF. The nucleotides are TGCAGTGCTGGCCTGGGCCAGGGGGAGTTCTTC.